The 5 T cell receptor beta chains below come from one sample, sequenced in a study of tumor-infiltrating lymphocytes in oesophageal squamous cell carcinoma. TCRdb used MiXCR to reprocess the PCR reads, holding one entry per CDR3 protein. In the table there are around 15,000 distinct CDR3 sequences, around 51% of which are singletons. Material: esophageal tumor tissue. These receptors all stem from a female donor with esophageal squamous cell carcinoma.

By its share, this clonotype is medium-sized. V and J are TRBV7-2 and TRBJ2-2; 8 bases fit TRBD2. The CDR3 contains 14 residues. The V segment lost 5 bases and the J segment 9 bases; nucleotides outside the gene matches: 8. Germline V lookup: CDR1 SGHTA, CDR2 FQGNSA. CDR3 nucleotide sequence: TGTGCCAGCAGCCCGGGACTAGGAGGGAGGGAGCTGTTTTTT. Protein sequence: CASSPGLGGRELFF.

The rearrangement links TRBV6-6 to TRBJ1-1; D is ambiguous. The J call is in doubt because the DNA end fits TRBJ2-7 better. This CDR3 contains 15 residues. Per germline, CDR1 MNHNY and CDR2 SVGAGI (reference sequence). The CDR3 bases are TGTGCCAGCAGTTACTCGTGGGATCATTCCAACGAGCAGTACTTC. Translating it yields CASSYSWDHSNEQYF.

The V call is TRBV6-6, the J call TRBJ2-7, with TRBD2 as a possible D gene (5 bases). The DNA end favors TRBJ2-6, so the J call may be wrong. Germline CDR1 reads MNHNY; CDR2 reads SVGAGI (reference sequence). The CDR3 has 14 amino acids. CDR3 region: CASSWTSGANVLTF. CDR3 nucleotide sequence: TGTGCCAGCAGTTGGACTTCGGGGGCCAACGTCCTGACTTTC.

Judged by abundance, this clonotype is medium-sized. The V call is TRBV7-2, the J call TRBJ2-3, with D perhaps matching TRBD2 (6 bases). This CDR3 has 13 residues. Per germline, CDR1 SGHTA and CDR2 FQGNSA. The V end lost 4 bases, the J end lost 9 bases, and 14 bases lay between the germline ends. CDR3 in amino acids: CASSSYRGTTQYF. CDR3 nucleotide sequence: TGTGCCAGCAGCTCCTACCGGGGGACCACGCAGTATTTT.

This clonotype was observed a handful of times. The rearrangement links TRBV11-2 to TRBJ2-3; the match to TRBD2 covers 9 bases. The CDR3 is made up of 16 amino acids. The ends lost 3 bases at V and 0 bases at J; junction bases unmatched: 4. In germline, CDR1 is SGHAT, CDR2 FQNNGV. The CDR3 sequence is CASSLASGASTDTQYF. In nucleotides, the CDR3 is TGTGCCAGCAGCTTGGCTAGCGGGGCTAGCACAGATACGCAGTATTTT.